A selection of T cell receptor beta chains follows, all from one sample in a study of blood T cell repertoires in COVID-19. Data came from immunoSEQ multiplex PCR; TCRdb stores just in-frame clones and leaves some out. The table shows about 190,000 clones, with approximately 84% occurring only once. Sequenced sample: PBMCs or T cells enriched from blood (not recorded which). Receptors were obtained from a woman in her 30s who had recovered from COVID-19. The CDR3 runs from the conserved cysteine through the conserved F or W.

V | CDR3
TRBV28 | CASSTVQSTQYF
TRBV5-6 | CASSSLGGQETQYF
TRBV5-4 | CASSLERVNEAFF
TRBV24-1 | CATSEGRATWANVLTF
TRBV12-3/TRBV12-4 | CASSFGEMETQYF
TRBV6-5 | CASSPPFSYNEQFF
TRBV10-1 | CASSESKGGEWGIGEQFF
TRBV2 | CASSEPIRYEQYF
TRBV28 | CASSSPGGRVFEAFF
TRBV27 | CASSFWGQGDYGYTF
TRBV30 | CGQGGPEGNTGELFF
TRBV4-1 | CASSQGSGSYGYTF
TRBV28 | CASTPVWGIVTEAFF
TRBV3-1/TRBV3-2 | CASSSARSNSPLHF
TRBV10-3 | CATRREPNEKLFF
TRBV27 | CASSLIGGFDGYTF
TRBV4-1 | CASSQDLVRAEWQETQYF
TRBV5-1 | CASYPGQGSYEQFF
TRBV18 | CASSPLPTGTSEKETQYF
TRBV2 | CASSELWGRHLHF
TRBV28 | CASSLWDLGGEKLFF
TRBV19 | CASSIRLPKPNEKLFF
TRBV7-2 | CASSFRGIAKNIQYF
TRBV11-2 | CASSPNRGQGYF
TRBV7-2 | CASTGTGRETQYF
TRBV5-5 | CASSLAPGVKANEQFF
TRBV5-1 | CASGSGDRGTGANVLTF
TRBV15 | CATSREGTGGRYEQYF
TRBV5-1 | CASSLEAGKEAFF
TRBV7-7 | CASSPPGQGDFALEDNQPQHF
TRBV6-2/TRBV6-3 | CASSYDPWGGAVINQPQHF
TRBV9 | CASSVAGGEGNEQFF
TRBV7-6 | CASSPSGGRAEAFF
TRBV7-2 | CASSWSQTGTGPQPTEAFF
TRBV11-2 | CASSPQGNYGYTF
TRBV19 | CASSMGTGTYEQYF
TRBV3-1/TRBV3-2 | CASKGGFYGYTF
TRBV15 | CATSPEDRDTQYF
TRBV28 | CASRIGGADNQPQHF
TRBV28 | CASSLGGGQGGYEQYF
TRBV5-1 | CASSSRTSGELFF
TRBV6-5 | CASSSGQGLIQYF
TRBV24-1 | CATSETGRGTEAFF
TRBV24-1 | CATSEGTGVAKNIQYF
TRBV9 | CASSPRDSRYEQYF
TRBV7-2 | CASSTDRGNLNSPLHF
TRBV10-3 | CAISEQGGGYGYTF
TRBV28 | CASSYHRGLSYEQYF
TRBV19 | CASSIMTGSREKLFF
TRBV7-9 | CASSPGTGTSYGYTF
TRBV2 | CASRVGWDRGAGTSNQPQHF
TRBV5-5 | CASSPPTSGGGTDTQYF
TRBV2 | CATTSGRTDTQYF
TRBV29-1 | CSVLGVTHGYTF